This T cell receptor beta chain was recovered during a study of beta chain features in type 1 diabetes. Turning to the study itself: Taken together, all samples contributed 107,917,701 examined sorted cells.

Expressed TCRB transcripts got sequenced, as all isolated RNA was reverse transcribed. Assay used: immunoSEQ multiplex PCR; TCRdb lists only in-frame clones, some missing. The table includes approximately 84,000 clones, roughly 31% detected once. To note about this clone: Its matching antigen is unknown.

Germline CDR1 and CDR2: SQVTM and ANQGSEA. This CDR3 contains 14 residues. The V gene lost 7 bases and the J gene lost 5 bases, with 20 bases spanning the gap. Study-wide points: Shorter TCRB CDR3s, moderately but significantly so, were found in Type 1 diabetes patients in all four CD4+ subsets. Across patients, naive, central memory and Treg TCRB repertoires exhibited apparently greater similarity than was observed across healthy donors. A potential PCR bias toward shorter templates would be equal in patient and control samples.

Sample: stem cell memory CD4+ T cells from blood. The sequence derives from a young woman in good health. This chain uses TRBV29-1 with TRBJ1-1; tentatively, D is TRBD1 (6 bases). The CDR3 is CSAPAAGAGTEAFF. The CDR3 coding sequence is TGCAGCGCCCCCGCCGCAGGGGCCGGAACTGAAGCTTTCTTT.